This T cell receptor (beta chain) was retrieved from a study of cytomegalovirus exposure and HLA in healthy donors. Study-wide results and limits: In a later analysis, TCR beta V- and J-gene trimming was associated with a missense DCLRE1C variant.

The PCR contained 60 Vbeta and 13 Jbeta primers. Profiling relied on immunoSEQ multiplex PCR, and the TCRdb table lists in-frame clones only, not all of them. The sample includes roughly 79,000 clones, 74% of them seen just once. Of note for this clone: The antigen remains unidentified.

In germline, CDR1 is SGHNT, CDR2 YYREEE (reference sequence). CDR3 length equals 14 residues. V dropped 4 bases and J dropped 4; count of bases not matched to a gene: 7. The chain couples TRBV5-4 to TRBJ1-1; 7 bases line up with TRBD1. The sample was PBMCs. The clonotype was recovered from a woman in her 50s in good health and CMV-seropositive. Written as DNA, the CDR3 is TGTGCCAGCAGCACAACAGGGGTCGGCACTGAAGCTTTCTTT. Translated: CASSTTGVGTEAFF.